The clone carrying this T cell receptor beta chain is deemed medium-sized. As yet, its antigen is unknown. This beta chain came through as a stray read in a library set up for alpha chains, and its size says little. Via MiXCR, TCRdb re-called the 5' RACE reads, giving one row per CDR3 protein. The sample has over 1,000 distinct CDR3 sequences; around 13% are singletons. CDR1 is DFQATT and CDR2 is SNEGSKA in the germline V gene (reference sequence). Trimming at V came to 4 bases and at J to 4 bases, leaving 10 bases not matched to a gene. The CDR3 covers 15 residues. The data are from a study of spatial heterogeneity in lung cancer. The study, taken as a whole, reports: Mutation tallies in tumors tracked expanded intratumoral alpha and beta TCR counts. Ubiquitous and regional expanded TCR counts correlated with ubiquitous and regional nonsynonymous mutations, respectively.

The time point is: sample taken at primary tumor resection. Donors were roughly 72 untreated early-stage non-small cell lung cancer patients. Without sorting, whole RNA was sequenced from tumor, nontumor lung or frozen PBMC. The chain combines TRBV20-1 with TRBJ2-5; 9 bases are shared with TRBD2. This TCR derives from a male donor with early-stage non-small cell lung cancer. The source was lung tumor tissue, collected at surgery. CDR3 region: CSANPLRGGPETQYF. The CDR3 DNA reads as TGCAGTGCTAACCCCCTGCGGGGGGGCCCAGAGACCCAGTACTTC.